This TCR beta chain was obtained from a study of cytomegalovirus exposure and HLA in healthy donors (dated by TCRdb to about 2017). For the wider study: According to an earlier analysis of a few hundred of the donors, some 170 million T cells yielded 120 million or so unique TCR beta sequences and approximately 280 Gb of sequence data. Alongside the repertoire data, information on donor age, sex, ethnicity and CMV serostatus was compiled. Typing coverage varied by locus: roughly 629-630 donors for A, B, C, DRB1 and DQB1; more than 500 for DQA1; some 610 for DPA1; 450 to 480 for DPB1. Besides the first cohort of 666 subjects, a separate validation cohort made up of 90 to 150 different subjects was used. The study was designed to test whether signatures of past pathogen exposure could be identified by cataloging public T cell receptors. To predict cytomegalovirus infection status, the study brought together high-throughput TCR immunosequencing, statistical association of individual TCRs with disease status, and machine learning. Using immunosequencing, the study profiled T cell repertoires from 500 to 800 subjects and related those repertoires to cytomegalovirus serostatus. Of the 300 to 450 genotyped donors, 75% to 85% were placed in the genetic ancestry cluster associated with self-reported Caucasian donors. Genome-wide SNP genotypes for about three fifths of the roughly 670 donors were used in a later genetic analysis, which treated that subset as a discovery cohort. In the later analysis, no new phenotypic data were used to find candidate immune exposures; instead, reliance was placed on TCR beta sequences and their occurrence across donors. Both class I and class II loci were covered by HLA typing, at four-digit resolution. Every repertoire in the discovery cohort had been generated on one and the same sequencing platform. A later analysis re-examined previously published TCR beta repertoires from roughly 650 donors and added high-resolution HLA genotyping to investigate patterns of TCR occurrence. Around 330 gigabases of sequencing data and around 90 million unique TCR sequences made up an early release that covered some 640 HLA-typed donors. A handful of DR-DQ haplotypes were handled as single units for association and clustering because linkage in the cohort was strong. Among a few hundred genotyped donors of the cohort, an average of around 240,000 unique TCR beta nucleotide sequences were sequenced per donor, about a sixth of them non-productive. In an earlier analysis of roughly 580 of the donors, high-throughput TCR beta sequencing was used to judge whether each TCR beta V gene segment behaved as functional or pseudogenic. What the research found in general, with its limitations: Correlated functional status among segregating V segments might reflect linkage disequilibrium, but an unknown experimental factor could not be ruled out. Over 15 rarely observed V segments, including chromosome 9 orphons, were excluded from the earlier analysis of approximately 500 of the donors because counts were too low. A later analysis associated about 17,000 TCR beta sequences with specific HLA alleles at a false discovery rate of 0.05. According to a later analysis, most CMV-associated TCR beta chains appeared to be HLA-restricted, and the HLA associations seemed to be driven largely by CMV exposure. In vitro tests confirmed that three of the cytomegalovirus-associated TCR beta chains recognize cytomegalovirus antigens. Some IMGT-functional V segments, including TRBV6-2 and TRBV6-3, could not be distinguished by the 87-base-pair reads and were therefore excluded. It was suggested by the authors that the approach could potentially be generalized to other disease states and immunological phenotypes. The study gave a list of over 150 TCR beta chains associated with cytomegalovirus. Strong co-occurrence of HLA alleles, especially DR and DQ, made assigning TCR associations to individual alleles difficult. The classifier was reported to diagnose cytomegalovirus status with high specificity and sensitivity in both the original cohort and the validation cohort. A further reported finding was that TCR beta sequences accurately predicted the HLA-A and HLA-B alleles for most subjects in the first cohort. Compared with the roughly 670-donor mean, donors in an Asian-associated ancestry cluster had fewer N-insertions in productive TCRs, according to a later genetic analysis. Across donors, most TCR sequences were observed very rarely, whereas some public TCRs were present in many individuals. Immune exposure information for the cohort was limited to CMV serostatus. A later analysis found that TCR association rates varied across HLA loci, with DRB1 alleles showing the most associated TCRs and HLA-C alleles the fewest. This cohort had only TCR beta chains sequenced, and the lack of alpha or paired-chain data limited which features could be detected. Broadly in line with IMGT annotations, most TCR beta V segments showed up in productive rearrangements about 90% or about 30% of the time in an earlier analysis of several hundred of the donors. V-gene and J-gene trimming of TCR beta chains was associated with a missense DCLRE1C variant in a later genetic analysis, and the association was replicated in an independent cohort. According to a later analysis, parvovirus B19, influenza, CMV and Epstein-Barr virus appeared linked to several top co-occurrence clusters. HLA typing was unavailable for some donors at each locus, so association tests used only the typed subset. A cluster of highly shared sequence variants was judged likely to represent a technical artifact of the sequencing pipeline. Sequencing depth was assumed to be roughly uniform across donors in the presence/absence analyses, though that assumption may not hold. Compared with equally common non-associated chains, HLA-associated TCR beta chains in a later analysis were more clonally expanded and had lower generation probabilities.

As regards this clone: This receptor's antigen is unknown. Base qualities are not provided; no much larger clone lies one nucleotide away.

Per the germline V gene, SGDLS is the CDR1 and YYNGEE is the CDR2. CDR3 length: 15 amino acids, cysteine to phenylalanine. Solely the CDR3 DNA is kept, with 45 bases framed from the first base. V lost 2 bases and J lost 4 bases, and the count of bases not matched to a germline gene is 5. The cohort comprised 710 or so healthy bone marrow donors. Cohort members were all nominally healthy when sampled, although unrecorded immune exposures were likely present. The donor was CMV seropositive and belonged to the group of more than 250 seropositive cohort members. Each donor provided a peripheral blood sample, and peripheral blood mononuclear cells were used for TCR beta sequencing. The Qiagen DNeasy Blood Extraction Kit was used to extract genomic DNA from the blood cell samples. Library generation was performed with the immunoSEQ multiplex PCR assay. A mixture of 60 forward primers for TCR Vbeta segments and 13 reverse primers for TCR Jbeta segments was used in the multiplex PCR. A multiplex PCR assay on genomic DNA amplified the CDR3 region of rearranged TCR beta genes. Amplified TCR beta libraries were sequenced as 87-base-pair reads on the Illumina HiSeq System. Turning to the authors' computational methods: A later analysis tallied 70 million to 100 million unique TCR beta chains across the 666 repertoires, and some 10 million of those chains were shared by two or more donors. To remove PCR and sequencing errors, raw reads were error-corrected and collapsed into unique sequences using a nearest-neighbor algorithm that merged closely related sequences. CDR3 sequences were aligned to IMGT reference sequences to assign V, D and J gene segments. Each retained sequence needed at least a six-nucleotide match to both a V gene segment and a J gene segment. Rearrangements were classified as productive when the CDR3 lacked stop codons and remained in frame with V and J, and all other rearrangements were classified as non-productive. CDR3 was defined according to IMGT convention as the region running from the second conserved V-encoded cysteine to the conserved J-encoded phenylalanine. Sequences without an unambiguous match to a single V gene segment were excluded from the earlier analysis of several hundred of the donors. In an earlier analysis of several hundred of the donors, V segments were called functional above 56.7% productive rearrangements and were called segregating when the between-donor standard deviation exceeded 5%. To diagnose cytomegalovirus status from the catalog of TCR beta chain sequences, a statistical classification framework was built. V and J gene assignment, in a later analysis, came from comparing TCR nucleotide sequences with IMGT/GENE-DB human TR gene sequences. The TCRdist pipeline was used in a later analysis to assign CDR3 sequences and most-parsimonious VDJ recombination scenarios. In a later analysis, every TCR beta chain was defined by the combination of its CDR3 amino acid sequence and its V-gene family, and reads without a unique V-gene family were dropped. To address suspected cross-contamination and a sequencing artifact, a later analysis removed over 500 highly shared, low-generation-probability nucleotide sequences. For each public chain, a later analysis derived a clonal expansion index from normalized ranks of inferred template counts within each repertoire. In a later analysis, generation probabilities were computed using a VDJ recombination model fitted to out-of-frame rearrangements, and the results were checked against IGoR. In a later analysis, TCR-TCR, TCR-HLA and TCR-CMV co-occurrence was scored with hypergeometric tests, and a repertoire-size bias correction was applied to TCR pairs. In a later analysis, false discovery rates were estimated by permuting HLA or CMV assignments 20 times. In a later analysis, co-occurring TCRs were grouped using DBSCAN, and TCRdist sequence similarity was added for clustering within HLA-allele-positive subsets. Repertoires with fewer than 30,000 or more than 120,000 public chains were left out of co-occurrence clustering, as were several repertoires with anomalous nucleotide sharing. Drawn from immuneACCESS, this table holds only the in-frame rearrangements with V and J called that TCRdb kept. Clones are partly lost; checked studies trace under half to an unresolved V gene and leave the rest unexplained. The DNA was the basis for D and trimming; V, J and clone size are from that table. The sample contains over 150,000 clones, 80% of them found a single time. Approximately 6.8% of the sample lies in the top ten.

Material: PBMCs. The sequence joins TRBV9 to TRBJ2-3, with TRBD2 matching 9 junction bases. The sequence was obtained from a man aged 30-40 years in good health and CMV-seropositive. The nucleotide sequence reads TGTGCCAGCAGCGTTCGCGGGGGGGCCGCAGATACGCAGTATTTT. The resulting protein is CASSVRGGAADTQYF. Full variable domain (CDR3 extended with the reference TRBV9 and TRBJ2-3 proteins): DSGVTQTPKHLITATGQRVTLRCSPRSGDLSVYWYQQSLDQGLQFLIQYYNGEERAKGNILERFSAQQFPDLHSELNLSSLELGDSALYFCASSVRGGAADTQYFGPGTRLTVL.